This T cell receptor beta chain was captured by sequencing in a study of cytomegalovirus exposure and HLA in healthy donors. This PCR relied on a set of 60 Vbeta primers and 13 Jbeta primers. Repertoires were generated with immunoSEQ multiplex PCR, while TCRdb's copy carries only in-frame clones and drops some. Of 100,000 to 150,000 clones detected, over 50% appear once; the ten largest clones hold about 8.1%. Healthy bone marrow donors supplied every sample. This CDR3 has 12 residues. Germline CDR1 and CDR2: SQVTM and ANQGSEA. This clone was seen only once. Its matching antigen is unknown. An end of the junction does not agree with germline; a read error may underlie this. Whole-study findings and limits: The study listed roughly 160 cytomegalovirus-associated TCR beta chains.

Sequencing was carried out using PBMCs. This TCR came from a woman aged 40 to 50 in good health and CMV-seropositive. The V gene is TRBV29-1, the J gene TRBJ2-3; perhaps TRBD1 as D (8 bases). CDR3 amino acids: CSGGEGTGTQYF. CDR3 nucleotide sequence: TGCAGCGGGGGGGAGGGGACAGGTACGCAGTATTTT.